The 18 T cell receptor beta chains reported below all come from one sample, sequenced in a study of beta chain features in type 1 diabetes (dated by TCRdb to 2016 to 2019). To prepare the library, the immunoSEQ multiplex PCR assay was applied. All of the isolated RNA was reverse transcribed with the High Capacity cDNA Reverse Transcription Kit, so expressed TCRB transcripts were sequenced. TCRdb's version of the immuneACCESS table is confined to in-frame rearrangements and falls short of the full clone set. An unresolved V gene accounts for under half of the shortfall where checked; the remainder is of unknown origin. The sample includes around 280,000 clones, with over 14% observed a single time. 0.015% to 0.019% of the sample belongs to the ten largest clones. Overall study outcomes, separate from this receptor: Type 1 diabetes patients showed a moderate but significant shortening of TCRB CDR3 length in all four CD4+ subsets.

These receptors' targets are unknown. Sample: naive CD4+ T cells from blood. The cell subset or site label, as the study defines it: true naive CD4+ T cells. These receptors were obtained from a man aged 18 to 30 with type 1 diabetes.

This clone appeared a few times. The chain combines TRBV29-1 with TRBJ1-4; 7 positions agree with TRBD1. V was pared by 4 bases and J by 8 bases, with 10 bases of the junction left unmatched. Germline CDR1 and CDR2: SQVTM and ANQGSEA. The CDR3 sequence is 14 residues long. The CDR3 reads CSVGNRDSKEKLFF. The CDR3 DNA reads TGCAGCGTTGGTAACCGGGACAGTAAGGAAAAACTGTTTTTT.

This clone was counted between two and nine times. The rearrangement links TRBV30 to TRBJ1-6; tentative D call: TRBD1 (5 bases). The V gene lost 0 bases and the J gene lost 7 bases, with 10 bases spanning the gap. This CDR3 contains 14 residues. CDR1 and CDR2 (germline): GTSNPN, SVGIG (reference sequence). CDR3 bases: TGTGCCTGGAGTGTGTTGACAGAGAATTCACCCCTCCACTTT. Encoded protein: CAWSVLTENSPLHF.

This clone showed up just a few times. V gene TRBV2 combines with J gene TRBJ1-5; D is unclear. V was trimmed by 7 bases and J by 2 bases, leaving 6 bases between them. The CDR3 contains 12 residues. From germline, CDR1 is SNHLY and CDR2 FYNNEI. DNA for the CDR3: TGTGCCAGCAAGGCGGGCAATCAGCCCCAGCATTTT. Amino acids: CASKAGNQPQHF.

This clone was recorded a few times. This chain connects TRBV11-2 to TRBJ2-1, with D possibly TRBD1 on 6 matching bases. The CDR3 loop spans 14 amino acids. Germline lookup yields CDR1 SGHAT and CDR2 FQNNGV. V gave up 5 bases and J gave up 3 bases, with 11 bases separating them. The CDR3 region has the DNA TGTGCCAGCAGCCACAGACAGGACTACAATGAGCAGTTCTTC. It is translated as CASSHRQDYNEQFF.

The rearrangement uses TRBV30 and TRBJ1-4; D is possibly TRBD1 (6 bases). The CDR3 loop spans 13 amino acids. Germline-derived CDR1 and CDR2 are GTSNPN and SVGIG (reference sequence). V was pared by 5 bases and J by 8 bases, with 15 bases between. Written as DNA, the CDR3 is TGTGCCTGGGAGGGGGGGGAAGACGAAAAACTGTTTTTT. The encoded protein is CAWEGGEDEKLFF.

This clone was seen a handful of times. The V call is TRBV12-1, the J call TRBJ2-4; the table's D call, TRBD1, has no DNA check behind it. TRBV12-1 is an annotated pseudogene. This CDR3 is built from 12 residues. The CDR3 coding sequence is TGTGCCTCAGGAACGCCCAAAAACATTCAGTACTTC. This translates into CASGTPKNIQYF.

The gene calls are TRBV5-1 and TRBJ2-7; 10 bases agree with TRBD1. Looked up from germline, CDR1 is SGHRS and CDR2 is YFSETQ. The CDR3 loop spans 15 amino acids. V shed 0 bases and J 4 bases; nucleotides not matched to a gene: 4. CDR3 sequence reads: CASSLAGTGAYEQYF. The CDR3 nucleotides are TGCGCCAGCAGCTTGGCCGGGACAGGGGCATACGAGCAGTACTTC.

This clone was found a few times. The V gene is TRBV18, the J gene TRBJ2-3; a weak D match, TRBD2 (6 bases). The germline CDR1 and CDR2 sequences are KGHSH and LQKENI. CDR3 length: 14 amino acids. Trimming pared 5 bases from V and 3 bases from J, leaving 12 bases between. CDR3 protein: CASSAGPGTDTQYF. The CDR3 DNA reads TGTGCCAGCTCAGCGGGACCAGGGACAGATACGCAGTATTTT. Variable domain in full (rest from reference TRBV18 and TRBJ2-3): NAGVMQNPRHLVRRRGQEARLRCSPMKGHSHVYWYRQLPEEGLKFMVYLQKENIIDESGMPKERFSAEFPKEGPSILRIQQVVRGDSAAYFCASSAGPGTDTQYFGPGTRLTVL.

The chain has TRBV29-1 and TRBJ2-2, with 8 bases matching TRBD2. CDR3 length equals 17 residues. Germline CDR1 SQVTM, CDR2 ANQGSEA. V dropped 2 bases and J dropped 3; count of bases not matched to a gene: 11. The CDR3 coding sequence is TGCAGCGTTGAACAGGCTAGCGGGCGCCCGCACACCGGGGAGCTGTTTTTT. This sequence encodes CSVEQASGRPHTGELFF.

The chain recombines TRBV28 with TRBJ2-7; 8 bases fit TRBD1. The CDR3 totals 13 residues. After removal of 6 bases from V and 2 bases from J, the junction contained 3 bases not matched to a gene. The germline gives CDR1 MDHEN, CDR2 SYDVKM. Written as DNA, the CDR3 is TGTGCCAGCAGACCGGGACAGGCCTACGAGCAGTACTTC. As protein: CASRPGQAYEQYF.

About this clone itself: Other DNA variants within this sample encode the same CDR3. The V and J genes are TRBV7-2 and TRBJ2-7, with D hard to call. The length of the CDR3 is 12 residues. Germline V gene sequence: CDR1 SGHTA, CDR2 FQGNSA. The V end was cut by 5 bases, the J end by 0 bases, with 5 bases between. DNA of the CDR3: TGTGCCAGCAGCCCTAGCTCCTACGAGCAGTACTTC. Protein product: CASSPSSYEQYF.

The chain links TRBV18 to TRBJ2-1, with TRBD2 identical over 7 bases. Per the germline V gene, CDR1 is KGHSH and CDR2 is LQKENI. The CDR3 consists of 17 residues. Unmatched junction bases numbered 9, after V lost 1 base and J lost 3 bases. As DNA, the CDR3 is TGTGCCAGCTCACCACGTAACGCGGGAGATGACTACAATGAGCAGTTCTTC. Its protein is CASSPRNAGDDYNEQFF.

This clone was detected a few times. DNA for the CDR3: TGTGCCAGCTCACCCCCACAGGGGGAATCTTTGAGTGGCTACACCTTC. Protein sequence: CASSPPQGESLSGYTF. This chain uses TRBV18 with TRBJ1-2, with 8 bases lining up with TRBD1. J gave up 7 bases and V 3 bases, and 13 bases lay outside the gene matches. The V gene's germline CDR1 is KGHSH and CDR2 LQKENI. CDR3 size: 16 residues.

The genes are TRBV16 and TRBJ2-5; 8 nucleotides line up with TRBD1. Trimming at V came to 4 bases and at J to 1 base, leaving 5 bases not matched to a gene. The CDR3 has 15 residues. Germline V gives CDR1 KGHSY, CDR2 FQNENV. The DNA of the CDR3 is TGTGCCAGCAGCCGGGCGGACAGGGCCCAAGAGACCCAGTACTTC. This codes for CASSRADRAQETQYF.

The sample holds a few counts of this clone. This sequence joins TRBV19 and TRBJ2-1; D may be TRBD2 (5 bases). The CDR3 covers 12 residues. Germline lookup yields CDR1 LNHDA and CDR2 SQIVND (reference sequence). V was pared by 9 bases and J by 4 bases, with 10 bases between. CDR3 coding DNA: TGTGCCAGCAAGGACTTATACAATGAGCAGTTCTTC. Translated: CASKDLYNEQFF.

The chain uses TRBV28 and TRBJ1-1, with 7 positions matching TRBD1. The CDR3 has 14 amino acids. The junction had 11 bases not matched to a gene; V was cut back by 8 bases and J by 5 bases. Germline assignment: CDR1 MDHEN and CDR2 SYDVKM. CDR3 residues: CASFLGGSGTEAFF. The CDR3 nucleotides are TGTGCCAGCTTCCTAGGGGGCTCGGGGACTGAAGCTTTCTTT.

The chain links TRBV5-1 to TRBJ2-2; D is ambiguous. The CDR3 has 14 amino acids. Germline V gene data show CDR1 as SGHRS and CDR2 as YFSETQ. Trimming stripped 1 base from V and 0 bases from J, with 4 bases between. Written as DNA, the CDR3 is TGCGCCAGCAGCTTGCAGGCGAACACCGGGGAGCTGTTTTTT. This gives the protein CASSLQANTGELFF. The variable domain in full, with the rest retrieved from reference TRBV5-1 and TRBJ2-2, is KAGVTQTPRYLIKTRGQQVTLSCSPISGHRSVSWYQQTPGQGLQFLFEYFSETQRNKGNFPGRFSGRQFSNSRSEMNVSTLELGDSALYLCASSLQANTGELFFGEGSRLTVL.

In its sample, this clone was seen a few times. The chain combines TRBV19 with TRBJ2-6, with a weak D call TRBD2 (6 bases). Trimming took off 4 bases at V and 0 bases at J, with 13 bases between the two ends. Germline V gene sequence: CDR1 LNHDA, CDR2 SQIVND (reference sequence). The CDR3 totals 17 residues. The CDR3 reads CASSRTTATSGANVLTF. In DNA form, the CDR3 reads TGTGCCAGTAGTAGGACTACAGCGACCTCTGGGGCCAACGTCCTGACTTTC. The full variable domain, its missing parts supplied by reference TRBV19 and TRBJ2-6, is DGGITQSPKYLFRKEGQNVTLSCEQNLNHDAMYWYRQDPGQGLRLIYYSQIVNDFQKGDIAEGYSVSREKKESFPLTVTSAQKNPTAFYLCASSRTTATSGANVLTFGAGSRLTVL.